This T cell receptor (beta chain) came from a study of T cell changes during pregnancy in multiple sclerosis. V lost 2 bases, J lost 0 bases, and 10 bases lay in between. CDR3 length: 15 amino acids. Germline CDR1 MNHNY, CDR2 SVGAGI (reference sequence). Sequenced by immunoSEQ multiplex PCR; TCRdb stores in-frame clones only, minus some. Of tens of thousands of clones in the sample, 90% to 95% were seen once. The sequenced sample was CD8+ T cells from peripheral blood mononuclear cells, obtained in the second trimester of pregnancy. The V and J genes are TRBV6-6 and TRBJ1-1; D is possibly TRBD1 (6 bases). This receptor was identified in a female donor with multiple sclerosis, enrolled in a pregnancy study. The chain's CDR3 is CASSYGAGVNTEAFF. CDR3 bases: TGTGCCAGCAGTTACGGGGCAGGGGTGAACACTGAAGCTTTCTTT.